This T cell receptor (beta chain) was found in a study of CD4 T cells in relation to SARS-CoV-2 and coronaviruses. Germline trimming cut 2 bases from V and 4 bases from J; bases unmatched to any gene: 8. This CDR3 region has 16 residues. Germline CDR1 and CDR2: MNHEY and SVGAGI. Findings and limits, study-wide: This crossreactivity analysis covered spike protein alone, no other viral proteins.

Clones were sequenced by immunoSEQ multiplex PCR, and TCRdb holds only the in-frame ones, with some missing. In the table there are roughly 11,000 clones, approximately 80% of which are singletons. Before the COVID-19 pandemic, during about 2010-2018, CD4+ T cells were taken from unexposed donors. After around nine days of culture, CD4+ T cells were isolated. Cultures held a few million PBMCs per well with around 9.4 IU/ml IL-2. As regards this clone: The antigen remains unidentified.

This receptor was taken from a human donor in good health. The V gene is TRBV6-5, the J gene TRBJ1-1; 9 nucleotides line up with TRBD1. Sequenced material: CD4+ T cells from PBMCs, cultured in vitro. The CDR3: CASSYLDRGYSTEAFF. CDR3 coding DNA: TGTGCCAGCAGTTACCTGGACAGGGGCTATAGCACTGAAGCTTTCTTT.